The 31 T cell receptor beta chains below come from one sample, sequenced in a study of regulatory T cells in long-lasting Graves disease. Time point given: newly diagnosed GD, antithyroid drugs for less than 3 months. There was RNA extracted from PBMCs, and the TCR library was made from it. iRepertoire HTBI primers and Arm-PCR of CDR3 regions built TCR beta libraries. TCRdb redid the calling of the multiplex PCR reads with MiXCR, one entry per CDR3 protein. The repertoire includes 450,000 to 650,000 distinct CDR3 sequences, about 16% of them detected once, and more than 20% sits in the top ten. Separately, the same data were catalogued under a study of T cells in Graves' hyperthyroidism and ophthalmopathy.

The sequencing here drew on peripheral blood mononuclear cells (PBMCs), taken at new diagnosis, from a patient treated with antithyroid drugs. The receptors were sampled from a woman aged 35-60 years with Graves disease.

This clonotype was recorded a few times. The chain employs TRBV28 and TRBJ2-2; D could derive from TRBD1 or TRBD2 (6 bases each). CDR1 and CDR2 from the germline V gene are MDHEN and SYDVKM. The CDR3 is made up of 14 amino acids. Trimming removed 0 bases from V and 6 bases from J, with 8 bases in between. The CDR3 sequence is CASSLWEGAGELFF. CDR3 bases: TGTGCCAGCAGTTTATGGGAGGGGGCCGGGGAGCTGTTTTTT.

This clonotype showed up many times. This chain links TRBV20-1 with TRBJ2-5; no clear D. Trimming took off 4 bases at V and 1 base at J, with 10 bases between the two ends. There are 13 residues in the CDR3. In germline, CDR1 is DFQATT, CDR2 SNEGSKA (reference sequence). This CDR3 is CSAKAVAQETQYF. In DNA form, the CDR3 reads TGCAGTGCTAAAGCCGTGGCCCAAGAGACCCAGTACTTC.

Points on this clonotype: It may be a read error: a sequence one base away is much more abundant. V gene TRBV2 combines with J gene TRBJ2-1; 8 nucleotides agree with TRBD2. Germline V lookup: CDR1 SNHLY, CDR2 FYNNEI. The CDR3 contains 18 residues. CDR3 sequence: CASSEGAGVPLSYNKQFF. Here the CDR3 DNA reads TGTGCCAGCAGTGAAGGAGCGGGGGTGCCTCTCTCCTACAATAAGCAGTTCTTC.

The rearrangement joins TRBV3-1 to TRBJ1-2; 9 bases agree with TRBD1. V lost 6 bases, J lost 2 bases, and 10 bases stayed unmatched. Looked up from germline, CDR1 is LGHDT and CDR2 is YNNKEL (reference sequence). There are 16 residues in the CDR3. The CDR3 region is CASSPVQGASNYGYTF. The CDR3 nucleotides are TGTGCCAGCAGTCCAGTACAGGGGGCCTCCAACTATGGCTACACCTTC.

This clonotype was seen ten or more times. V is TRBV18 and J is TRBJ2-5; D perhaps matches TRBD1 (5 bases). Germline CDR1 is KGHSH and CDR2 is LQKENI. V was cut by 1 base and J by 4 bases, with 10 bases left in between. CDR3 length: 14 amino acids. The CDR3 sequence is CASSPRAGRETQYF. CDR3 sequence (DNA): TGTGCCAGCTCACCACGGGCAGGGCGAGAGACCCAGTACTTC.

This clonotype was recorded at least ten times. The genes are TRBV7-2 and TRBJ2-1; 7 nucleotides agree with TRBD2. The CDR3 is made up of 15 amino acids. Germline loops: CDR1 SGHTA, CDR2 FQGNSA. The V segment lost 7 bases and the J segment 0 bases; nucleotides outside the gene matches: 6. The CDR3 DNA reads TGTGCCAGCACCCTAGCGGCAAGCTCCTACAATGAGCAGTTCTTC. It is translated as CASTLAASSYNEQFF.

At least ten counts were recorded for this clonotype. The chain employs TRBV12-3 or TRBV12-4 and TRBJ1-5, with TRBD1 identical over 7 bases. This CDR3 comprises 14 residues. V dropped 6 bases and J dropped 6; count of bases not matched to a gene: 8. CDR3 DNA: TGTGCCAGCAGGCCGACAGGGTCGAGTCAGCCCCAGCATTTT. This gives the protein CASRPTGSSQPQHF.

The chain carries TRBV7-3 and TRBJ2-3; TRBD1 might be the D (5 bases). This CDR3 spans 14 amino acids. V was shortened by 5 bases and J by 4 bases, with 13 bases between the two germline ends. CDR1 is SGHTA, CDR2 FQGTGA, per germline. The CDR3 bases are TGTGCCAGCAGCCCCATCCAGGGTTCAGATACGCAGTATTTT. This encodes CASSPIQGSDTQYF.

This clonotype was recorded many times. The rearrangement links TRBV10-3 to TRBJ2-7; a weak D match, TRBD1 (6 bases). This CDR3 is 14 amino acids long. The V gene lost 7 bases and the J gene lost 0 bases, with 13 bases spanning the gap. In germline, CDR1 is ENHRY, CDR2 SYGVKD. The CDR3 DNA follows: TGTGCCATCAAGGACAGCATTAGCTCCTACGAGCAGTACTTC. Its protein product is CAIKDSISSYEQYF.

This clonotype has a count of ten or more. Here the CDR3 DNA reads TGTGCCAGCAGAGAGGGAGCTAACTATGGCTACACCTTC. It translates to CASREGANYGYTF. V usage is TRBV6-1 and J usage is TRBJ1-2, with D unresolved. CDR3 length equals 13 residues. Germline V gene sequence: CDR1 MNHNS, CDR2 SASEGT. The V gene lost 6 bases and the J gene lost 0 bases, with 8 bases spanning the gap.

In its sample, this clonotype was seen many times. The genes are TRBV11-3 and TRBJ2-1; TRBD2 aligns across 7 bases. Germline CDR1 and CDR2: SGHNT and YENEEA. There are 13 residues in the CDR3. V trimming: 7 bases; J trimming: 8 bases; junction bases outside the gene matches: 8. The CDR3 nucleotides read TGTGCCAGCAACCCAGGACTAGTACATGAGCAGTTCTTC. It specifies CASNPGLVHEQFF.

Notes on this clonotype: This clone may be a read error of a much larger clone one base away. The chain carries TRBV5-1 and TRBJ1-2, with a possible D match to TRBD1 (6 bases). The CDR3 contains 14 residues. Germline-derived CDR1 and CDR2 are SGHRS and YFSETQ. This CDR3 reads CASRLEQGIHGYTF. CDR3 DNA: TGCGCCAGCAGATTGGAACAGGGAATCCATGGCTACACCTTC.

The table lists this clonotype with a count of one. This chain links TRBV12-3 or TRBV12-4 with TRBJ2-5, with TRBD1 matching over 9 bases. V lost 6 bases and J lost 2; bases outside the gene matches: 13. This CDR3 has 17 amino acids. CDR3 loop: CASSSFIGTGFQETQYF. The CDR3, as DNA: TGTGCCAGCAGCTCATTTATCGGGACAGGGTTTCAAGAGACCCAGTACTTC.

This clonotype was seen at least ten times. The rearrangement joins TRBV6-5 to TRBJ1-5; D remains unclear. V lost 1 base and J 4 bases, leaving 8 bases between the germline ends. Germline CDR1 reads MNHEY; CDR2 reads SVGAGI. The CDR3 consists of 14 residues. This CDR3 reads CASSYLGRNQPQHF. DNA for the CDR3: TGTGCCAGCAGTTACTTAGGCAGGAATCAGCCCCAGCATTTT.

This clonotype was counted at least ten times. The chain joins TRBV10-1 to TRBJ2-1; D remains unclear. Per the germline V gene, CDR1 is WNHNN and CDR2 is SYGVQD (reference sequence). V lost 3 bases and J 0 bases, leaving 6 bases between the germline ends. This CDR3 comprises 14 residues. This chain's CDR3 is CASSDFFSYNEQFF. CDR3 nucleotide sequence: TGCGCCAGCAGTGACTTTTTCTCCTACAATGAGCAGTTCTTC.

This clonotype came up a few times. A read error is likely, as this CDR3 ends without the conserved phenylalanine or tryptophan. The rearrangement joins TRBV5-1 to TRBJ2-1; 9 bases fit TRBD2. The CDR3 totals 15 residues. The germline V gene has CDR1 SGHRS and CDR2 YFSETQ. With V trimmed by 3 bases and J by 0 bases, 1 base remained unmatched. The CDR3 sequence: CASSSAGGSYNEQFS. CDR3 sequence (DNA): TGCGCCAGCAGCTCAGCGGGGGGCTCCTACAATGAGCAGTTCTCC.

As for this clonotype: This clone may be a read error of a much larger clone one base away. This chain uses TRBV2 with TRBJ1-5, with unresolved D. The CDR3 covers 14 residues. Germline CDR1 reads SNHLY; CDR2 reads FYNNEI. The CDR3 protein is CTSRIGDWNQPQHF. In DNA, the CDR3 is TGTACCAGCCGCATTGGGGATTGGAATCAGCCCCAGCATTTT.

The rearrangement joins TRBV27 to TRBJ2-2; D unresolved. Germline V gives CDR1 MNHEY, CDR2 SMNVEV (reference sequence). The ends were cut back, 3 bases at V and 1 base at J, with 6 bases in the middle. The length of the CDR3 is 14 residues. Written as DNA, the CDR3 is TGTGCCAGCAGTTTCGGGTGGAACACCGGGGAGCTGTTTTTT. Its translation is CASSFGWNTGELFF.

This clonotype was counted between two and nine times. This chain uses TRBV29-1 with TRBJ1-1; 12 bases align to TRBD1. The CDR3 consists of 15 residues. V trimming: 8 bases; J trimming: 5 bases; junction bases outside the gene matches: 12. Germline CDR1 SQVTM, CDR2 ANQGSEA. CDR3 sequence reads: CSSSGTGGARTEAFF. In nucleotides, the CDR3 is TGCAGCTCCTCCGGGACAGGGGGCGCGAGAACTGAAGCTTTCTTT.

The chain is built from TRBV19 and TRBJ2-3; 8 positions agree with TRBD2. V was clipped by 2 bases and J by 1 base; unmatched bases: 2. The CDR3 is 15 residues long. The germline gives CDR1 LNHDA, CDR2 SQIVND (reference sequence). CDR3 nucleotides: TGTGCCAGTAGTATATCAGCGGGGGGCACAGATACGCAGTATTTT. It codes for CASSISAGGTDTQYF.

Many counts were recorded for this clonotype. V is TRBV11-3 and J is TRBJ2-5, with D hard to call. Germline V gives CDR1 SGHNT, CDR2 YENEEA. The V end lost 1 base, the J end lost 0 bases, and 6 bases lay between the germline ends. The CDR3 is 14 residues long. DNA of the CDR3: TGTGCCAGCAGCTTAGCTGGAAACCAAGAGACCCAGTACTTC. As protein: CASSLAGNQETQYF.

This clonotype was seen a few times. At one end the junction does not follow the germline gene, possibly because of a read error. This chain uses TRBV6-2 or TRBV6-3 with TRBJ1-4; D is perhaps TRBD1 (6 bases). The CDR3 is made up of 16 amino acids. Germline CDR1 is MNHEY and CDR2 is SVGEGT. CDR3 nucleotides: TGTGCCAGCAGTGCACAGGGCCCTAGATTTAATGAAAAACTGTTGTTT. Translating gives CASSAQGPRFNEKLLF.

The chain links TRBV7-9 to TRBJ2-5; 11 bases are shared with TRBD1. CDR3 length equals 15 residues. V shed 9 bases, J shed 4 bases, and the junction held 10 bases outside the gene matches. Germline values: CDR1 SEHNR, CDR2 FQNEAQ (reference sequence). In nucleotides, the CDR3 is TGTGCCAGTAGTTCCCCGGACAGGGGGCGAGAGACCCAGTACTTC. This encodes CASSSPDRGRETQYF. The entire variable domain, with the rest obtained from reference TRBV7-9 and TRBJ2-5, is as follows: DTGVSQNPRHKITKRGQNVTFRCDPISEHNRLYWYRQTLGQGPEFLTYFQNEAQLEKSRLLSDRFSAERPKGSFSTLEIQRTEQGDSAMYLCASSSPDRGRETQYFGPGTRLLVL.

This clonotype was observed a handful of times. J is TRBJ1-6 and V is TRBV4-1; unclear D gene. Germline V gene data show CDR1 as MGHRA and CDR2 as YSYEKL. This CDR3 has 15 amino acids. Trimming removed 1 base at V and 7 bases at J, with 11 bases between. The DNA for the CDR3 is TGCGCCAGCAGCCAAGTGAGGAGCGGGAATTCACCCCTCCACTTT. Its translation: CASSQVRSGNSPLHF.

The V gene is TRBV24-1, the J gene TRBJ2-5; weak D call: TRBD1 (5 bases). The J call is doubtful: the DNA matches TRBJ2-1 better. The V gene's germline CDR1 is KGHDR and CDR2 SFDVKD. This CDR3 is 14 amino acids long. CDR3 coding DNA: TGTGCCACCAGCAGGAAAACAGGCCCCGATGAGCAGTTCTTC. Translation gives CATSRKTGPDEQFF.

This clonotype was detected many times. CDR3 sequence reads: CASSRGTQYF. The CDR3 bases are TGTGCCAGCTCGAGGGGGACCCAGTACTTC. V and J are TRBV6-2 or TRBV6-3 and TRBJ2-5; D tentatively reads TRBD1 or TRBD2 (5 bases each). The CDR3 contains 10 residues. Germline CDR1 reads MNHEY; CDR2 reads SVGEGT. Trimming took off 8 bases at V and 7 bases at J, with 8 bases between the two ends.

At least ten counts were recorded for this clonotype. The rearrangement links TRBV7-8 to TRBJ2-2; D not certain. CDR3 size: 16 residues. V dropped 2 bases and J dropped 0 bases, with 10 bases sitting between them. CDR1 SGHVS and CDR2 FQNEAQ come from the germline V gene. The CDR3, as DNA: TGTGCCAGCAGCTTAATTATGAGCGCGAACACCGGGGAGCTGTTTTTT. Its translation: CASSLIMSANTGELFF.

In this sample, this clonotype turned up many times. J is TRBJ1-5 and V is TRBV12-3 or TRBV12-4, with D unresolved. The length of the CDR3 is 13 residues. The V end was cut by 1 base, the J end by 3 bases, with 4 bases between. The CDR3 sequence is CASSLDDNQPQHF. The CDR3 DNA sequence: TGTGCCAGCAGTTTAGATGACAATCAGCCCCAGCATTTT.

The chain combines TRBV28 with TRBJ2-2, with 9 bases identical to TRBD2. J lost 7 bases, V lost 4 bases, and 7 bases had no gene match. Looked up from germline, CDR1 is MDHEN and CDR2 is SYDVKM. CDR3 length: 15 residues. The CDR3 here is CASSSAGTSHGELFF. The DNA for the CDR3 is TGTGCCAGCAGTTCCGCCGGGACTAGCCACGGGGAGCTGTTTTTT.

The rearrangement joins TRBV9 to TRBJ2-2; 8 bases agree with TRBD1. V trimming: 4 bases; J trimming: 7 bases; junction bases outside the gene matches: 15. The germline CDR1 and CDR2 sequences are SGDLS and YYNGEE. The CDR3 sequence is 17 residues long. In DNA, the CDR3 is TGTGCCAGCAGCCTCAACTCAGGGGGCCCCGTAGGCGGGGAGCTGTTTTTT. Its translation is CASSLNSGGPVGGELFF.

V usage is TRBV15 and J usage is TRBJ1-1; TRBD1 is a possible D gene (6 bases). The V end lost 3 bases, the J end lost 5 bases, and 13 bases lay between the germline ends. Germline CDR1 and CDR2: LNHNV and YYDKDF (reference sequence). The CDR3 length is 14 residues. As DNA, the CDR3 is TGTGCCACCAGCAGGGAAAAACAGGGAACTGAAGCTTTCTTT. As protein: CATSREKQGTEAFF.